These 30 T cell receptor beta chains were sequenced from one sample in a study of beta chain features in type 1 diabetes. Expressed TCRB transcripts were sequenced, since all the RNA that had been isolated was reverse transcribed. Here immunoSEQ multiplex PCR was the method, and the copy in TCRdb shows in-frame clones only, minus some. The sample records 350,000 to 400,000 clones, approximately 12% being singletons. Their antigen targets remain unknown. Study-level points and caveats: Among patients with Type 1 diabetes, TCRB CDR3s were moderately but significantly shorter in every one of the four CD4+ subsets.

Sequencing input: naive CD4+ T cells from blood. The receptors shown here come from a woman aged 18-29 years with type 1 diabetes.

The chain is built from TRBV7-2 and TRBJ1-1; D is undetermined. CDR1 and CDR2 from the germline V gene are SGHTA and FQGNSA. The CDR3 is made up of 12 amino acids. Trimming took off 5 bases at V and 9 bases at J, with 13 bases between the two ends. CDR3 protein: CASSPGEWKAFF. DNA of the CDR3: TGTGCCAGCAGCCCTGGGGAGTGGAAAGCTTTCTTT.

This chain uses TRBV7-8 with TRBJ2-7; 11 bases fit TRBD2. Germline trimming cut 1 base from V and 7 bases from J; bases unmatched to any gene: 6. This CDR3 has 15 residues. In germline, CDR1 is SGHVS, CDR2 FQNEAQ. CDR3 in amino acids: CASSLELAGDEEQYF. The CDR3 DNA reads as TGTGCCAGCAGCTTAGAACTAGCGGGAGATGAAGAGCAGTACTTC.

The chain employs TRBV6-6 and TRBJ2-7, with TRBD1 matching over 8 bases. Germline CDR1 reads MNHNY; CDR2 reads SVGAGI (reference sequence). Trimming cost V 5 bases and J 3 bases; bases outside gene matches: 9. This CDR3 has 15 residues. CDR3 protein: CASSLRTGTGYEQYF. The DNA of the CDR3 is TGTGCCAGCAGTCTTCGGACAGGGACTGGCTACGAGCAGTACTTC.

The chain recombines TRBV7-9 with TRBJ2-5; no clear D gene. The CDR3 covers 15 residues. The ends were cut back, 5 bases at V and 4 bases at J, with 17 bases in the middle. Germline V gene data show CDR1 as SEHNR and CDR2 as FQNEAQ (reference sequence). In DNA form, the CDR3 reads TGTGCCAGCAGCCCCAGTCGACTCTCATCAGAGACCCAGTACTTC. Translation: CASSPSRLSSETQYF. The full variable domain, completed using reference TRBV7-9 and TRBJ2-5, is DTGVSQNPRHKITKRGQNVTFRCDPISEHNRLYWYRQTLGQGPEFLTYFQNEAQLEKSRLLSDRFSAERPKGSFSTLEIQRTEQGDSAMYLCASSPSRLSSETQYFGPGTRLLVL.

This clone appeared a few times. This chain joins TRBV27 and TRBJ1-5; D might be TRBD1 (5 bases). The length of the CDR3 is 14 residues. Between the trimmed V and J ends, which lost 3 bases and 3 bases, there was a span of 9 bases. The germline V gene encodes CDR1 MNHEY and CDR2 SMNVEV (reference sequence). CDR3: CASSFDSVNQPQHF. As DNA, the CDR3 is TGTGCCAGCAGTTTCGACAGTGTCAATCAGCCCCAGCATTTT.

A few counts support this clone. This rearrangement joins TRBV2 to TRBJ2-3, with D perhaps TRBD2 (6 bases). Trimming cost V 6 bases and J 3 bases, with 13 bases left between them. The V gene's germline CDR1 is SNHLY and CDR2 FYNNEI. The length of the CDR3 is 14 residues. This CDR3 is CASRELSGTDTQYF. CDR3 nucleotides: TGTGCCAGCAGAGAGTTAAGCGGGACAGATACGCAGTATTTT.

The V call is TRBV9, the J call TRBJ2-1; D is undetermined. Germline CDR1 and CDR2: SGDLS and YYNGEE. The length of the CDR3 is 14 residues. V was cut by 0 bases and J by 8 bases, with 12 bases left in between. The CDR3 DNA sequence: TGTGCCAGCAGCGTAGATGGCAGGTCGGATGAGCAGTTCTTC. Translated, it gives CASSVDGRSDEQFF.

This clone came up a few times. Here the CDR3 DNA reads TGCGCCAGCAGCCGGGGGACAGCCTCGGACATTCAGTACTTC. Its translation: CASSRGTASDIQYF. The chain couples TRBV5-1 to TRBJ2-4; D might be TRBD1 (7 bases). Per germline, CDR1 SGHRS and CDR2 YFSETQ. This CDR3 contains 14 residues. V was trimmed by 4 bases and J by 8 bases, leaving 16 bases between them. The full variable domain, rest sourced from reference TRBV5-1 and TRBJ2-4, is KAGVTQTPRYLIKTRGQQVTLSCSPISGHRSVSWYQQTPGQGLQFLFEYFSETQRNKGNFPGRFSGRQFSNSRSEMNVSTLELGDSALYLCASSRGTASDIQYFGAGTRLSVL.

The chain carries TRBV5-4 and TRBJ2-4; maybe TRBD1 (6 bases). The CDR3 consists of 15 residues. CDR1 SGHNT and CDR2 YYREEE come from the germline V gene (reference sequence). V lost 4 bases and J 7 bases, leaving 18 bases between the germline ends. The CDR3 loop is CASSLMPGARNIQYF. In nucleotides, the CDR3 is TGTGCCAGCAGCCTAATGCCAGGGGCGAGGAACATTCAGTACTTC.

The V call is TRBV7-9, the J call TRBJ2-1; 8 bases are shared with TRBD1. Germline V gene sequence: CDR1 SEHNR, CDR2 FQNEAQ (reference sequence). Trimming took 4 bases from V and 6 from J; bases not matched to a gene: 11. This CDR3 contains 16 residues. DNA for the CDR3: TGTGCCAGCAGCTCCTTTCAGGGGGCCGGTGGCAATGAGCAGTTCTTC. It codes for CASSSFQGAGGNEQFF.

V is TRBV19 and J is TRBJ1-1; 7 nucleotides match TRBD1. After removal of 6 bases from V and 0 bases from J, the junction contained 4 bases not matched to a gene. Germline values: CDR1 LNHDA, CDR2 SQIVND (reference sequence). The CDR3 length is 14 residues. DNA of the CDR3: TGTGCCAGTAGACCGACAGGGTTGAACACTGAAGCTTTCTTT. Translating it yields CASRPTGLNTEAFF.

This clone was observed a handful of times. The V call is TRBV5-1, the J call TRBJ2-7; a weak D match, TRBD1 (6 bases). The V gene lost 5 bases and the J gene lost 2 bases, with 17 bases spanning the gap. The CDR3 is 15 amino acids. CDR1 and CDR2 (germline): SGHRS, YFSETQ. The CDR3 nucleotides are TGCGCCAGCAGGGGTGGGTCAGGGGTGGCCTACGAGCAGTACTTC. This gives the protein CASRGGSGVAYEQYF.

This clone was observed a handful of times. The genes are TRBV4-2 and TRBJ2-1; D gene ambiguous. The germline V gene encodes CDR1 LGHNA and CDR2 YNFKEQ. V lost 4 bases and J 6 bases, leaving 4 bases between the germline ends. The CDR3 spans 11 residues. The CDR3 sequence is CASSPRNEQFF. The CDR3 nucleotides read TGTGCCAGCAGCCCCCGCAATGAGCAGTTCTTC.

The sample holds a few counts of this clone. The same CDR3 can be traced to other DNA sequences in this sample. V gene TRBV7-2 combines with J gene TRBJ2-5, with TRBD2 identical over 7 bases. Per germline, CDR1 SGHTA and CDR2 FQGNSA. V trimming: 5 bases; J trimming: 2 bases; junction bases outside the gene matches: 2. This CDR3 is 13 amino acids long. As DNA, the CDR3 is TGTGCCAGCAGCCCGGGACTACAAGAGACCCAGTACTTC. It translates to CASSPGLQETQYF.

This clone was recorded a few times. The CDR3 region has the DNA TGTGCCAGCAGTTTATTCGGGGGTAGGTCCTACGAGCAGTACTTC. Its protein product is CASSLFGGRSYEQYF. The gene calls are TRBV27 and TRBJ2-7; D is perhaps TRBD2 (6 bases). Germline V gives CDR1 MNHEY, CDR2 SMNVEV (reference sequence). V was pared by 1 base and J by 1 base, with 11 bases between. The CDR3 covers 15 residues.

The chain combines TRBV27 with TRBJ1-2; TRBD1 matches 8 bases. Germline V CDR1 and CDR2: MNHEY, SMNVEV (reference sequence). The length of the CDR3 is 15 residues. The junction had 5 bases not matched to a gene; V was cut back by 3 bases and J by 2 bases. In nucleotides, the CDR3 is TGTGCCAGCAGTTTTTCCGGACAGGGCAACTATGGCTACACCTTC. Protein: CASSFSGQGNYGYTF.

The gene calls are TRBV7-6 and TRBJ1-1; 10 nucleotides align to TRBD1. CDR1 and CDR2 (germline): SGHVS, FNYEAQ. J lost 6 bases, V lost 1 base, and 8 bases had no gene match. The CDR3 is 16 residues long. CDR3 coding DNA: TGTGCCAGCAGCTTAGGGGGGACAGGGGCCAGGGCTGAAGCTTTCTTT. Translation: CASSLGGTGARAEAFF.

This clone was detected only a few times. The gene calls are TRBV10-3 and TRBJ1-4, with 8 bases aligning to TRBD1. The CDR3 sequence is 15 residues long. CDR1 is ENHRY and CDR2 is SYGVKD in the germline V gene. The V and J ends lost 0 bases and 4 bases, in that order; junction bases with no gene match: 1. CDR3 region: CAISESDRGNEKLFF. DNA of the CDR3: TGTGCCATCAGTGAGTCCGACAGGGGTAATGAAAAACTGTTTTTT.

This rearrangement joins TRBV19 to TRBJ1-1, with 7 bases fitting TRBD1. Per germline, CDR1 LNHDA and CDR2 SQIVND (reference sequence). V was clipped by 5 bases and J by 1 base; unmatched bases: 4. The CDR3 is 14 amino acids. This chain's CDR3 is CASSPRQGNTEAFF. In DNA form, the CDR3 reads TGTGCCAGTAGTCCCCGACAGGGGAACACTGAAGCTTTCTTT.

A few counts support this clone. The chain uses TRBV7-9 and TRBJ2-7; D possibly corresponds to TRBD1 (6 bases). The length of the CDR3 is 12 residues. Germline CDR1 SEHNR, CDR2 FQNEAQ (reference sequence). Trimming removed 5 bases from V and 3 bases from J, with 8 bases in between. The CDR3 loop is CASSKTGYEQYF. The CDR3 DNA is TGTGCCAGCAGCAAGACAGGCTACGAGCAGTACTTC. Together with reference TRBV7-9 and TRBJ2-7, the CDR3 gives the full variable domain: DTGVSQNPRHKITKRGQNVTFRCDPISEHNRLYWYRQTLGQGPEFLTYFQNEAQLEKSRLLSDRFSAERPKGSFSTLEIQRTEQGDSAMYLCASSKTGYEQYFGPGTRLTVT.

This clone came up a few times. The rearrangement joins TRBV30 to TRBJ2-3, with D uncertain. The CDR3 totals 11 residues. CDR1 is GTSNPN, CDR2 SVGIG, per germline (reference sequence). The CDR3 sequence: CASASADTQYF. In DNA form, the CDR3 reads TGTGCTTCTGCGTCGGCAGATACGCAGTATTTT. Variable domain in full (rest from reference TRBV30 and TRBJ2-3): SQTIHQWPATLVQPVGSPLSLECTVEGTSNPNLYWYRQAAGRGLQLLFYSVGIGQISSEVPQNLSASRPQDRQFILSSKKLLLSDSGFYLCASASADTQYFGPGTRLTVL.

V is TRBV28 and J is TRBJ2-7; perhaps TRBD1 as D (6 bases). The V end lost 5 bases, the J end lost 4 bases, and 18 bases lay between the germline ends. CDR3 length: 15 amino acids. Germline lookup yields CDR1 MDHEN and CDR2 SYDVKM. DNA of the CDR3: TGTGCCAGCAGTACCCCCGGGGCTGGGACATACGAGCAGTACTTC. Its protein is CASSTPGAGTYEQYF.

In its sample, this clone was seen a few times. V is TRBV29-1 and J is TRBJ2-5, with 7 bases identical to TRBD2. V lost 4 bases to trimming and J lost 5 bases; unmatched junction nucleotides: 10. Germline V gene lookup returns CDR1 SQVTM and CDR2 ANQGSEA. The CDR3 totals 14 residues. The CDR3 sequence: CSVGSSGARETQYF. The CDR3 DNA is TGCAGCGTTGGCTCAAGCGGGGCACGGGAGACCCAGTACTTC.

CDR3 nucleotide sequence: TGTGCCAGCAGTTATTGGGCTAGCGGGGAGGGAGGGTACAATGAGCAGTTCTTC. This sequence encodes CASSYWASGEGGYNEQFF. The V gene is TRBV28, the J gene TRBJ2-1; 9 bases are a match to TRBD2. There are 18 residues in the CDR3. Losses at the gene ends were 4 bases for V and 4 bases for J; bases not matched to a gene: 14. Germline lookup yields CDR1 MDHEN and CDR2 SYDVKM.

The chain is built from TRBV9 and TRBJ1-2; tentative D call: TRBD1 (5 bases). Trimming took 1 base from V and 4 from J, leaving 8 bases between them. Germline loops: CDR1 SGDLS, CDR2 YYNGEE. The CDR3 is 13 amino acids. CDR3 nucleotide sequence: TGTGCCAGCAGCGTATACCAGGGCTATGGCTACACCTTC. It is translated as CASSVYQGYGYTF.

The chain joins TRBV29-1 to TRBJ1-3; TRBD1 matches at 9 bases. CDR1 is SQVTM and CDR2 is ANQGSEA in the germline V gene. CDR3 length: 13 residues. V was clipped by 6 bases and J by 16 bases; unmatched bases: 16. The DNA for the CDR3 is TGCAGCGTCCAGGGACAGGGCAAGGGAGACTTGTATTTT. Its translation is CSVQGQGKGDLYF.

This clone turned up a few times. This chain joins TRBV7-9 and TRBJ2-3, with 8 bases aligning to TRBD1. Germline-derived CDR1 and CDR2 are SEHNR and FQNEAQ (reference sequence). V gave up 5 bases and J gave up 1 base; unmatched junction bases: 2. The CDR3 is 14 residues long. The CDR3 protein is CASSQTGGTDTQYF. The CDR3 bases are TGTGCCAGCAGCCAGACAGGGGGCACAGATACGCAGTATTTT.

The chain joins TRBV7-2 to TRBJ1-2; D call uncertain. Between the trimmed V and J ends, which lost 6 bases and 8 bases, there was a span of 19 bases. This CDR3 has 14 amino acids. Germline V lookup: CDR1 SGHTA, CDR2 FQGNSA. The CDR3 DNA reads as TGTGCCAGCAGTCCCGACTTAGGTGCGCGGGGCTACACCTTC. Protein sequence: CASSPDLGARGYTF. The full variable domain, completed using reference TRBV7-2 and TRBJ1-2, is GAGVSQSPSNKVTEKGKDVELRCDPISGHTALYWYRQSLGQGLEFLIYFQGNSAPDKSGLPSDRFSAERTGGSVSTLTIQRTQQEDSAVYLCASSPDLGARGYTFGSGTRLTVV.

The chain recombines TRBV12-5 with TRBJ2-7; 8 bases are a match to TRBD1. This CDR3 region has 18 residues. Germline V gene data show CDR1 as LGHNT and CDR2 as FRNRAP. The V gene end was trimmed by 2 bases and the J gene end by 3 bases; junction bases not matched to a gene: 15. For the CDR3, the DNA is TGTGCTAGTGGTTTGTCCCCGAAATCGGACAGGGAAGGCTACGAGCAGTACTTC. Translating it yields CASGLSPKSDREGYEQYF.

The sample holds a few counts of this clone. The chain combines TRBV28 with TRBJ2-3; 8 bases are a match to TRBD2. The germline V gene encodes CDR1 MDHEN and CDR2 SYDVKM. Unmatched junction bases numbered 16, after V lost 4 bases and J lost 1 base. The CDR3 runs 19 residues. CDR3 region: CASSSSGLVGVGGTDTQYF. CDR3 nucleotides: TGTGCCAGCAGTTCCTCGGGACTAGTGGGGGTAGGTGGCACAGATACGCAGTATTTT.